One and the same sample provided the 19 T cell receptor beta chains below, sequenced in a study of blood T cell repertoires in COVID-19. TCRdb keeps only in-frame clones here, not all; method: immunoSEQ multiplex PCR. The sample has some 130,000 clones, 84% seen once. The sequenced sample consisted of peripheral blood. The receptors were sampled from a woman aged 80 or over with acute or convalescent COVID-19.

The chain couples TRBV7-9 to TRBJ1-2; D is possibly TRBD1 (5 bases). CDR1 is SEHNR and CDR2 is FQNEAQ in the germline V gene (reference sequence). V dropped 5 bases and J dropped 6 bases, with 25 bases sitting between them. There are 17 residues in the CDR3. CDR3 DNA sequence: TGTGCCAGCAGCCCAGACATTATCTTGGACACCTCTAATGGCTACACCTTC. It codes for CASSPDIILDTSNGYTF.

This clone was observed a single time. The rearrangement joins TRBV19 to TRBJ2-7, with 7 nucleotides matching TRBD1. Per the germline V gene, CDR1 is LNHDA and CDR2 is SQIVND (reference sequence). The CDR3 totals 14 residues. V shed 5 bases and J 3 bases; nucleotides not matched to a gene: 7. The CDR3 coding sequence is TGTGCCAGTAGTTCGAGGACAGGCCACTACGAGCAGTACTTC. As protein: CASSSRTGHYEQYF.

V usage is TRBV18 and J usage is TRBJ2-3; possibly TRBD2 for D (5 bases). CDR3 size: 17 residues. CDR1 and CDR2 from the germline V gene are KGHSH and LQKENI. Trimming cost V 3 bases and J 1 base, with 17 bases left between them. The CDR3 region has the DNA TGTGCCAGCTCACCGCTCTCTCCCTCAGCGGGCACAGATACGCAGTATTTT. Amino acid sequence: CASSPLSPSAGTDTQYF.

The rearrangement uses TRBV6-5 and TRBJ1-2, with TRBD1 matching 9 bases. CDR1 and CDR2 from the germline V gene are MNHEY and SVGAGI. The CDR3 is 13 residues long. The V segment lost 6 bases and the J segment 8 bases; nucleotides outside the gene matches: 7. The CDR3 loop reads CASRAGQGDGYTF. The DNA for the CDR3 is TGTGCCAGCAGGGCGGGACAGGGCGACGGCTACACCTTC.

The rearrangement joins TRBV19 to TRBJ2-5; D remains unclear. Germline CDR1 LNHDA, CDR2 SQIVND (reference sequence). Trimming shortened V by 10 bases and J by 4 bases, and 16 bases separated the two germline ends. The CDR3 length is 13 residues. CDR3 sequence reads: CATKSRILETQYF. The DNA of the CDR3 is TGTGCCACTAAATCGAGGATCCTAGAGACCCAGTACTTC.

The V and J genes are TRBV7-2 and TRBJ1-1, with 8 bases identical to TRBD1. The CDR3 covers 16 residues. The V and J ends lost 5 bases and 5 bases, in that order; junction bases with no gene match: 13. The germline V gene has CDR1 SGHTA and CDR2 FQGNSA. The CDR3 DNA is TGTGCCAGCAGCCCACAGGGGGTTGGGTTTGGGACTGAAGCTTTCTTT. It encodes CASSPQGVGFGTEAFF.

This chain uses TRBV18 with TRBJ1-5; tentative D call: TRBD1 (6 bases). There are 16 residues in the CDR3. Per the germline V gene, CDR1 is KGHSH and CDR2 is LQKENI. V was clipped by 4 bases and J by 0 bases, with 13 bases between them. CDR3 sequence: CASSHTGLSSNQPQHF. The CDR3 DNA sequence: TGTGCCAGCTCACATACAGGGTTGAGTAGCAATCAGCCCCAGCATTTT.

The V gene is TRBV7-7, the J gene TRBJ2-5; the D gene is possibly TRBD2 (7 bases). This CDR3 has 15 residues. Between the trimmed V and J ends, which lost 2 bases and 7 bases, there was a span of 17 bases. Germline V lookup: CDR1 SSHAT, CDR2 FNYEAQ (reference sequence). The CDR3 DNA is TGTGCCAGCAGCTTAAAGGGGGGGCTAGCGGTGACCCAGTACTTC. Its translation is CASSLKGGLAVTQYF. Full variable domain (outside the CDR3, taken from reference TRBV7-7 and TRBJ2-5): GAGVSQSPRYKVTKRGQDVTLRCDPISSHATLYWYQQALGQGPEFLTYFNYEAQPDKSGLPSDRFSAERPEGSISTLTIQRTEQRDSAMYRCASSLKGGLAVTQYFGPGTRLLVL.

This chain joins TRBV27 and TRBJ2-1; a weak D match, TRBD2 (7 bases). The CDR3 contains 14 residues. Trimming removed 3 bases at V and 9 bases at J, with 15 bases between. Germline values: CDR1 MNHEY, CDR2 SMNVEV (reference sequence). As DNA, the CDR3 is TGTGCCAGCAGTTTCTGGGGGGGGCCACGTGAGCAGTTCTTC. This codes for CASSFWGGPREQFF.

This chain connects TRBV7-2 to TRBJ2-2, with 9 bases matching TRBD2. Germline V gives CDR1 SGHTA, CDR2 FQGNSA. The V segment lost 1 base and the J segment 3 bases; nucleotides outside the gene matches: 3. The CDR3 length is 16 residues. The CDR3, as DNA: TGTGCCAGCAGCTTAGTAAGCGGGAGGTACACCGGGGAGCTGTTTTTT. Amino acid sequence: CASSLVSGRYTGELFF.

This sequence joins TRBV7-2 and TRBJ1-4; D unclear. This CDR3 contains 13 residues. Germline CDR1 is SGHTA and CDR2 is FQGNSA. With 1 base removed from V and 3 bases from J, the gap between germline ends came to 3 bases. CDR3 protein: CASSLGPNEKLFF. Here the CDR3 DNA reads TGTGCCAGCAGCTTAGGGCCTAATGAAAAACTGTTTTTT.

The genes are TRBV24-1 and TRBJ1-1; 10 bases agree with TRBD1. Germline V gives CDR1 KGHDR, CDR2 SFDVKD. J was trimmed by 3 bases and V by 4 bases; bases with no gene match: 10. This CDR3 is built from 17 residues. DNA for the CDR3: TGTGCCACCAGTGAATTCCGGGACAGGGGCACCGACACTGAAGCTTTCTTT. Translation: CATSEFRDRGTDTEAFF.

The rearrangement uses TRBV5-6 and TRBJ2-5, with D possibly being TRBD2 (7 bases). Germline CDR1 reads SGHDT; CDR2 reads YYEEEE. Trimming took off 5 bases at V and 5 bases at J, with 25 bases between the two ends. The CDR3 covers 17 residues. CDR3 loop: CASRGGGRITLSETQYF. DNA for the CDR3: TGTGCCAGCAGGGGAGGGGGGCGCATTACCTTGTCGGAGACCCAGTACTTC.

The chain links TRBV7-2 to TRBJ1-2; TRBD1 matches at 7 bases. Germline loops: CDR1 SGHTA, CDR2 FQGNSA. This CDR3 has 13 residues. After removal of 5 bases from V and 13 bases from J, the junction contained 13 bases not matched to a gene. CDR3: CASSRDRPGGGTF. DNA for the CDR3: TGTGCCAGCAGCCGGGACAGACCCGGAGGAGGCACCTTC.

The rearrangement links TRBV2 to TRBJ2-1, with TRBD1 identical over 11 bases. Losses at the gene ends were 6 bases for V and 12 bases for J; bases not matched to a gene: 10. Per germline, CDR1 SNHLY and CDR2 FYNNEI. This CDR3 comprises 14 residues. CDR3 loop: CASRGDRGRDGQFF. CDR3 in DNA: TGTGCCAGCAGGGGGGACAGGGGGAGGGATGGGCAGTTCTTC.

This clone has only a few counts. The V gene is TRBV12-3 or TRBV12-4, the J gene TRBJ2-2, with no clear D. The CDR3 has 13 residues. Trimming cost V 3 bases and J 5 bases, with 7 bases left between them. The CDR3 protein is CASSFDGTGELFF. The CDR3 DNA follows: TGTGCCAGCAGTTTCGACGGGACCGGGGAGCTGTTTTTT.

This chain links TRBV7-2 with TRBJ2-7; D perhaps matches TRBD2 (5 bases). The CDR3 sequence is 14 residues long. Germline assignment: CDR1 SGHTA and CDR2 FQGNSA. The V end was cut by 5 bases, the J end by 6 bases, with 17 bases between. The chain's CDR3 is CASSPRAAGFEQYF. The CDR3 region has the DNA TGTGCCAGCAGCCCTCGAGCGGCAGGTTTCGAGCAGTACTTC. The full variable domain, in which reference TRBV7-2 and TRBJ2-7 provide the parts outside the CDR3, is GAGVSQSPSNKVTEKGKDVELRCDPISGHTALYWYRQSLGQGLEFLIYFQGNSAPDKSGLPSDRFSAERTGGSVSTLTIQRTQQEDSAVYLCASSPRAAGFEQYFGPGTRLTVT.

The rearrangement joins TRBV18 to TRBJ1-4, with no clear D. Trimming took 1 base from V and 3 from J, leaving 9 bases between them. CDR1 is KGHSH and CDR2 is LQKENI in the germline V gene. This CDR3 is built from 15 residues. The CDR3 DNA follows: TGTGCCAGCTCACCACAGAGAAGTCCTAATGAAAAACTGTTTTTT. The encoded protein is CASSPQRSPNEKLFF.

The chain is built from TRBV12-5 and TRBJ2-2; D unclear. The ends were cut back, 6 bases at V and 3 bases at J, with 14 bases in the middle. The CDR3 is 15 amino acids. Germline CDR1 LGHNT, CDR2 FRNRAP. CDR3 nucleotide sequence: TGTGCTAGTGGCCCCAGAGGCTCCGACACCGGGGAGCTGTTTTTT. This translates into CASGPRGSDTGELFF. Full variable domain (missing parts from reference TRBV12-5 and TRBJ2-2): DARVTQTPRHKVTEMGQEVTMRCQPILGHNTVFWYRQTMMQGLELLAYFRNRAPLDDSGMPKDRFSAEMPDATLATLKIQPSEPRDSAVYFCASGPRGSDTGELFFGEGSRLTVL.